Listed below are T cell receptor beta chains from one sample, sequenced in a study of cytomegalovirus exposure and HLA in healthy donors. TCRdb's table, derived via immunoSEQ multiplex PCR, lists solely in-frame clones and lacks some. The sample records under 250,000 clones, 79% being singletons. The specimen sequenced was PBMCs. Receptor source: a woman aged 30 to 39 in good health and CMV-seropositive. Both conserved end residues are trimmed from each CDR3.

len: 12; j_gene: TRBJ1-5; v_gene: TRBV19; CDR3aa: ASSIVASNQPQH
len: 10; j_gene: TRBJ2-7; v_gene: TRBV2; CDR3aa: AGGTSAYEQY
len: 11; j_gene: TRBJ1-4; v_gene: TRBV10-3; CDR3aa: ATSGGRGEKLF
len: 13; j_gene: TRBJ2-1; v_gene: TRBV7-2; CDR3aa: ASSPTITSYNEQF
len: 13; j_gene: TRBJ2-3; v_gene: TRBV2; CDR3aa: ARGGDGGATDTQY
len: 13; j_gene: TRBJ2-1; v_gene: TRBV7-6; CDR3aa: ASSLAWGDYNEQF
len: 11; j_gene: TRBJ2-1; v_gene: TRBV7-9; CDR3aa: ASSTSGWNEQF
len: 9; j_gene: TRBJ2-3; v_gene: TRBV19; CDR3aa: AAGQRHTQY
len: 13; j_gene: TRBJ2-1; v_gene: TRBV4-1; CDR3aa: ASSVNAGSYNEQF
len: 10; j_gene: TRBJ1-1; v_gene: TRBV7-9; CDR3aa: ASSSGGGEAF
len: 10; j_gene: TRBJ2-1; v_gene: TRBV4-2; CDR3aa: ASSQQRLEQF
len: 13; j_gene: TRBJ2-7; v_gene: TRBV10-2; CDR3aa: ASSGLTWGAYEQY
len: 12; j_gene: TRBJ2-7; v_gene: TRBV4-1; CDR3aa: ASSQDNGAYEQY
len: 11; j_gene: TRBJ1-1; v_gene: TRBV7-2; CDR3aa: ASSIERGDKAF
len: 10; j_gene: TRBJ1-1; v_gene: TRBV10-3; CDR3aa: AISVGGTEAF
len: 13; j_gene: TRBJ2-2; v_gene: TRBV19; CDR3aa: ASSINRGSTGELF
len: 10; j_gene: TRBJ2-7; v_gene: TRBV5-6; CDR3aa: ASSSGFYEQY
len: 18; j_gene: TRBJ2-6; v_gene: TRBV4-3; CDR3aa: ASSLGTRTSGRLGANVLT
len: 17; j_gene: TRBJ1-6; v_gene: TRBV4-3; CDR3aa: ASSQVGTGESSYNSPLH
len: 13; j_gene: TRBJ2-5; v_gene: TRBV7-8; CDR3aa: ASSLVTGEVETQY
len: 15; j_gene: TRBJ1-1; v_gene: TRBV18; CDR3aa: ASSPNGQRYMNTEAF
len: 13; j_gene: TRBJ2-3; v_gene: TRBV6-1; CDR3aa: ASSESAGGPDTQY
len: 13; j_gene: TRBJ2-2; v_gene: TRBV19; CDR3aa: ASFHGQGQAGELF
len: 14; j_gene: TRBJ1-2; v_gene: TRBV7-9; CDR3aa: ASSLSISGTNYGYT
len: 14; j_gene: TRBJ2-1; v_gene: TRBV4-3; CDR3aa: ASSPTRTADYNEQF
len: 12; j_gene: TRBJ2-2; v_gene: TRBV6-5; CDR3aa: ASTAGEGTGELF
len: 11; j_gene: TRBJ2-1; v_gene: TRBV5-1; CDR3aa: ASREQGENEQF
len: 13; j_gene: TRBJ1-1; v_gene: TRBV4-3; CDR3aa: ASSQDNPPRSEAF
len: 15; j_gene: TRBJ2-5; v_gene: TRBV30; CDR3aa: AWSATQRPDREETQY
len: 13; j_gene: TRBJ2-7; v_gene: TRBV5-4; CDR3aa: ACKLAPGRNYEQY
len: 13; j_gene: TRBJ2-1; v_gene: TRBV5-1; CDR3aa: ASSLAGTGGNEQF
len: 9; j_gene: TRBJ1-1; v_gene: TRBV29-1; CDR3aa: SVHTPVGAF
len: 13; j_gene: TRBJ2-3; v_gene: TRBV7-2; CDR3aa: ASSLVTSGWDTQY
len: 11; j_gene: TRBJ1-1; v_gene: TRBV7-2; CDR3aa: ASSLGQGTEAF
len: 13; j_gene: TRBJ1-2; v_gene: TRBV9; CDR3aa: ASSRLGTGKYGYT
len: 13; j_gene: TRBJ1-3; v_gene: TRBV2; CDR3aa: ASSEGQATGNTIY
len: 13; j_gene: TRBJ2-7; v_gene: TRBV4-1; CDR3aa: ASSPSGQGSREQY
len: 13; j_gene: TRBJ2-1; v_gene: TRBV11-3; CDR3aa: ASSFGGQAYNEQF
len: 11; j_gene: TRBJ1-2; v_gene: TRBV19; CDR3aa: ASSMGSGYGYT
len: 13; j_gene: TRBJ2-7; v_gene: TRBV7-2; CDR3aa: ASSLYTSGGPLSY
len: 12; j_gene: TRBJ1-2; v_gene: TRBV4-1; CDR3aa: ASSRDRVGHGYT
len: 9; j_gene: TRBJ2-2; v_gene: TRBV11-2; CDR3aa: ASSLYGELF
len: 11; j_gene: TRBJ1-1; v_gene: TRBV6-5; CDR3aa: ASRRGGDTEAF
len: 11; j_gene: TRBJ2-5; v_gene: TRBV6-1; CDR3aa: ASSNRVQETQY
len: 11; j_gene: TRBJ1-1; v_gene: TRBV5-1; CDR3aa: ASRDSYYTEAF
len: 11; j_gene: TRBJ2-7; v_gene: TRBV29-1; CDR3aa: SVLTPGSYEQY
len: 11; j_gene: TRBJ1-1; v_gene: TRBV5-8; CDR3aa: ASSLVSDSEAF
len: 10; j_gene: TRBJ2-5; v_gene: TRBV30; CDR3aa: AWSPAEGAQY
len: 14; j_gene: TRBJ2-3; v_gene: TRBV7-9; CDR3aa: ASSSPRDSRRDTQY
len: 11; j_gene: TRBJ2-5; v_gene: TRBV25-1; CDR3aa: ASSGASGETQY
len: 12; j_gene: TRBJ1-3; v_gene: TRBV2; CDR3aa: ASGPPNSGNTIY
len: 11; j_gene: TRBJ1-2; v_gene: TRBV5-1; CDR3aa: ASSLDRALGYT
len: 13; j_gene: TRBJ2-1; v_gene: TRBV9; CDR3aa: ASSVVGGFYNEQF
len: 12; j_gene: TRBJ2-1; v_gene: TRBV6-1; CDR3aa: ASRRTSGYNEQF